This TCR beta chain was sequenced in a study of T cell responses to AZD1222 COVID-19 vaccine. At the level of the study: The study pooled second doses at about 4 or about 12 weeks. Whole-study results and caveats: In a largely white British group with more females than males, clonal diversity was possibly underestimated. Spike was spanned by vaccine-associated CD4 TCRs, with dominance at 160-218 and 743-854. Reportedly, nearly half of unique spike TCRs recognized epitopes outside B.1.351/B.1.1.7 mutations.

Clones were read by immunoSEQ multiplex PCR, and TCRdb kept only the in-frame ones, dropping some. The table shows 60,000 to 65,000 clones, with 84% occurring only once. As regards this clone: Its antigen is not known.

The CDR3 totals 16 residues. The V and J ends lost 7 bases and 4 bases respectively, with 22 bases between them. Germline V gene lookup returns CDR1 MDHEN and CDR2 SYDVKM. The clonotype comes from an adult in good health. The sequences come from peripheral blood, collected on day 0 of AZD1222 vaccination. The chain links TRBV28 to TRBJ1-1; tentative D call: TRBD1 (6 bases). The CDR3 DNA sequence: TGTGCCAGCAAAATCCCAGGGGAGGGTTATGTCACTGAAGCTTTCTTT. Encoded protein: CASKIPGEGYVTEAFF. Looking up the rest from reference TRBV28 and TRBJ1-1 gives the full variable domain: DVKVTQSSRYLVKRTGEKVFLECVQDMDHENMFWYRQDPGLGLRLIYFSYDVKMKEKGDIPEGYSVSREKKERFSLILESASTNQTSMYLCASKIPGEGYVTEAFFGQGTRLTVV.